The source of this T cell receptor beta chain is a study of post-analysis software for immune sequencing data. Notes on the study in general: About 5 TRBV segments were significantly more frequent in patients than in controls. TRBV5-6, TRBV5-1 and TRBV20-1 were among these segments. Controls had significantly higher normalized Chao1 diversity than multiple sclerosis patients.

The TCR beta cDNA libraries contained unique molecular identifiers. TCRdb called the PCR reads again in MiXCR, with one record for every CDR3 protein. The table records 600,000 to 750,000 distinct CDR3 sequences, around 64% of them present only once. The CDR3 has 17 residues. J was trimmed by 2 bases and V by 7 bases; bases with no gene match: 14. This clonotype was counted between two and nine times. The antigen is undetermined. The receptor was isolated from a girl aged 2 to 9 with multiple sclerosis. V and J are TRBV12-3 or TRBV12-4 and TRBJ2-7; 10 positions agree with TRBD2. Sequencing used blood. The CDR3 reads CASIRDRLAGETYEQYF. The DNA of the CDR3 is TGTGCCAGCATCCGGGATCGGCTAGCGGGAGAGACCTACGAGCAGTACTTC.